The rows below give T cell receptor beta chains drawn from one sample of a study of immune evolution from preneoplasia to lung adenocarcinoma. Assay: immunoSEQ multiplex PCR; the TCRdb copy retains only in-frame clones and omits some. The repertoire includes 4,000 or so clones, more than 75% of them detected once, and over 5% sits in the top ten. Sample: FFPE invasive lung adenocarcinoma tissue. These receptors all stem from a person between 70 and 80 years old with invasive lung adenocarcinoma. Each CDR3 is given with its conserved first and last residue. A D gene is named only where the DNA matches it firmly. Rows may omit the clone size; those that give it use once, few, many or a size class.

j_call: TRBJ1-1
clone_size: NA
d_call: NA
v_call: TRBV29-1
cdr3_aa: CSITTGPMNTEAFF
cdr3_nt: TGCAGCATTACAACGGGACCTATGAACACTGAAGCTTTCTTT

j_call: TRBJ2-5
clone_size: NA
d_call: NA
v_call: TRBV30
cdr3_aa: CAWSAFRETQYF
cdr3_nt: TGTGCCTGGAGCGCCTTTAGGGAGACCCAGTACTTC

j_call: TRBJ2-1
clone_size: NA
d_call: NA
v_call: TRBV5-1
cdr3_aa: CASSSGYRGNEQFF
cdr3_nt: TGCGCCAGCAGCTCGGGCTATCGGGGCAATGAGCAGTTCTTC

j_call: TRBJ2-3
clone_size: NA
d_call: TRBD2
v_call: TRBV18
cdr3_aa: CASSPGGLAGEDTQYF
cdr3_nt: TGTGCCAGCTCACCGGGGGGACTAGCGGGAGAGGATACGCAGTATTTT

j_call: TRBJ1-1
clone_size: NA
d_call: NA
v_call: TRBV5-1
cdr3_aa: CASSLDRRLAMMNTEAFF
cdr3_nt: TGCGCCAGCAGCTTGGACAGGCGGCTTGCCATGATGAACACTGAAGCTTTCTTT

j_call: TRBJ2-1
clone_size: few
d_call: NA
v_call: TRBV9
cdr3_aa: CASSVAGLSYNEQFF
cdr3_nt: TGTGCCAGCAGCGTAGCCGGCCTCTCCTACAATGAGCAGTTCTTC

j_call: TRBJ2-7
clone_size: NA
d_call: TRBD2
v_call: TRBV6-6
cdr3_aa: CASRDPSGSNEQYF
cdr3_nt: TGTGCCAGCAGGGATCCTAGCGGTTCTAACGAGCAGTACTTC

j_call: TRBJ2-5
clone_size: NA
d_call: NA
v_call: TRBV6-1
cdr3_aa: CASRRDFQETQYF
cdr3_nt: TGTGCCAGCAGACGGGACTTCCAAGAGACCCAGTACTTC

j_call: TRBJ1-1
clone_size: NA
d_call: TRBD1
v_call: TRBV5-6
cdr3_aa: CASSGTGTGSDKAFF
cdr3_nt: TGTGCCAGCAGCGGTACCGGGACAGGGTCGGATAAAGCTTTCTTT

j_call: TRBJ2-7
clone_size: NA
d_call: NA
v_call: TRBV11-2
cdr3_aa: CASSLGAGFGYEQYF
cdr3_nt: TGTGCCAGCAGCTTGGGCGCGGGATTTGGGTACGAGCAGTACTTC

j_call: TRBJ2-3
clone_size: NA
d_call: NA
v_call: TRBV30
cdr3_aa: CAWGGGTDTQYF
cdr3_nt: TGTGCCTGGGGAGGGGGGACAGATACGCAGTATTTT

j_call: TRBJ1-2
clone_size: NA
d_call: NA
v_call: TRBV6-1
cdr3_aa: CASSEATGIHYGYTF
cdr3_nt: TGTGCCAGCAGTGAAGCAACAGGAATCCACTATGGCTACACCTTC

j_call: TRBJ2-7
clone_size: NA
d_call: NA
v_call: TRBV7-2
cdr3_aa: CASSLGDAYEQYF
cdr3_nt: TGTGCCAGCAGCTTAGGGGATGCCTACGAGCAGTACTTC

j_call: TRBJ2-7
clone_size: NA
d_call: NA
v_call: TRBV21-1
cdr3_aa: CASSKAQDRSSYEQYF
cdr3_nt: TGTGCCAGCAGCAAAGCGCAGGACAGGAGCTCCTACGAGCAGTACTTC

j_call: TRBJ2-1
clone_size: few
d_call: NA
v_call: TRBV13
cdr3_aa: CASSLGQGGHNEQFF
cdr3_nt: TGTGCCAGCAGCTTAGGACAGGGAGGCCACAATGAGCAGTTCTTC

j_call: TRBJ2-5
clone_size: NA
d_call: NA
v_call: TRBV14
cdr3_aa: CASSQRHQETQYF
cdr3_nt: TGTGCCAGCAGCCAGCGACACCAAGAGACCCAGTACTTC

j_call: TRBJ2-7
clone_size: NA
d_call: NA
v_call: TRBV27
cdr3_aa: CASSSSGPTNLRGSYEQYF
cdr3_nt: TGTGCCAGCAGCTCCTCGGGACCTACGAACCTAAGGGGCTCCTACGAGCAGTACTTC

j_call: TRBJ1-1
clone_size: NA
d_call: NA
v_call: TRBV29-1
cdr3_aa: CSVEGRFLGGTEAFF
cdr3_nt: TGCAGCGTTGAGGGAAGGTTCCTAGGCGGCACTGAAGCTTTCTTT

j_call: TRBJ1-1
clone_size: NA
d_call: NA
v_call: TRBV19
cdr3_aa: CASNGGLVGEAFF
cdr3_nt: TGTGCCAGTAACGGGGGGCTTGTCGGTGAAGCTTTCTTT

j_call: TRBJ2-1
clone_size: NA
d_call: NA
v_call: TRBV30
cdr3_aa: CAWTLGNEQFF
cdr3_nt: TGTGCCTGGACCCTCGGGAATGAGCAGTTCTTC

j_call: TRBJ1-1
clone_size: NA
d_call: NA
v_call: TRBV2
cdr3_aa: CASSPLRGNTEAFF
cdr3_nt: TGTGCCAGCAGTCCCCTCCGGGGGAACACTGAAGCTTTCTTT

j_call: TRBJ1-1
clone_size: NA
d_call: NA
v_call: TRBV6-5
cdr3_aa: CASSYSRGDEAFF
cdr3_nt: TGTGCCAGCAGTTACTCGAGAGGGGATGAAGCTTTCTTT

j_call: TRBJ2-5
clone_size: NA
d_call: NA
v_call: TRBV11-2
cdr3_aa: CASSPSGTQVGQETQYF
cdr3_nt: TGTGCCAGCAGCCCATCCGGGACCCAGGTGGGCCAAGAGACCCAGTACTTC

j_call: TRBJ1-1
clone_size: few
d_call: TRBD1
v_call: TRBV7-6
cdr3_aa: CASSLGTGGFTEAFF
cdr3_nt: TGTGCCAGCAGCTTAGGGACAGGGGGCTTCACTGAAGCTTTCTTT

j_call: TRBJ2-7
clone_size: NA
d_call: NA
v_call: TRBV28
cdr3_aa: CASSLRTKEQYF
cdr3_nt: TGTGCCAGCAGTCTACGTACGAAAGAGCAGTACTTC

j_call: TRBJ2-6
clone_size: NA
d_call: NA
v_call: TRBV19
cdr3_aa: CASSIDRSPGTYSSGANVLTF
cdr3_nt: TGTGCCAGTAGTATAGATAGGAGCCCCGGGACTTACAGCTCTGGGGCCAACGTCCTGACTTTC

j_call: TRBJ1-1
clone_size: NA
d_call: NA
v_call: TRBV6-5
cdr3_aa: CASRYTNRNTEAFF
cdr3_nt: TGTGCCAGCAGGTACACGAACCGGAACACTGAAGCTTTCTTT

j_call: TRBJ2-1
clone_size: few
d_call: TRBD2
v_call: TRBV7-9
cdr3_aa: CASSSVRLAGGNEQFF
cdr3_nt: TGTGCCAGCAGTTCTGTGCGACTAGCGGGAGGCAATGAGCAGTTCTTC

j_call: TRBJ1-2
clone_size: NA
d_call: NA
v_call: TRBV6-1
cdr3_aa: CASWDTTNYGYTF
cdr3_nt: TGTGCCAGTTGGGACACTACTAACTATGGCTACACCTTC

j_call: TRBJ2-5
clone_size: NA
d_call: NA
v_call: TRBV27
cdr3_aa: CASSPGTQYF
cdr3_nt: TGTGCCAGCAGTCCCGGGACCCAGTACTTC

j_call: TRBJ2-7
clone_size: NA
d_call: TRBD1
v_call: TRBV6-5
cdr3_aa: CASRRQGASSYEQYF
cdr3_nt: TGTGCCAGCAGAAGACAGGGGGCAAGCTCCTACGAGCAGTACTTC

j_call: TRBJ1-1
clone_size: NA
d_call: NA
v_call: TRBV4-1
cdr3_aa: CASSQGANTEAFF
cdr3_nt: TGCGCCAGCAGCCAAGGGGCGAACACTGAAGCTTTCTTT

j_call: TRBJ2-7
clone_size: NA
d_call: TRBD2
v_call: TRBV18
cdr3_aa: CASSQGGRAREQYF
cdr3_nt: TGTGCCAGCTCACAGGGCGGGAGAGCTCGGGAGCAGTACTTC

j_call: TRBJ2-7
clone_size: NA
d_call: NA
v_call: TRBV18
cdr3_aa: CASSPGEGSGEQYF
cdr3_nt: TGTGCCAGCTCACCAGGGGAAGGGTCCGGCGAGCAGTACTTC

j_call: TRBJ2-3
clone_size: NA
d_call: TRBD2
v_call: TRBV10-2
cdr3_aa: CASRRLAGKDTQYF
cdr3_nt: TGCGCCAGCAGGAGACTAGCGGGTAAAGATACGCAGTATTTT

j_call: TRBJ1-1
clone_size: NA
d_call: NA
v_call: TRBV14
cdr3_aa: CASSPQGGFVNTEAFF
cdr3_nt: TGTGCCAGCAGCCCACAGGGTGGGTTTGTTAACACTGAAGCTTTCTTT

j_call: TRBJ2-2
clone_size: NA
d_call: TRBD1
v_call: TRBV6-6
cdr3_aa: CASSYVRGRDTGELFF
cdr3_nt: TGTGCCAGCAGTTATGTAAGGGGGCGAGACACCGGGGAGCTGTTTTTT

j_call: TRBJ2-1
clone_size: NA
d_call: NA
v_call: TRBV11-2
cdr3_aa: CASSLDPVVDEQFF
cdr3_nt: TGTGCCAGCAGCTTAGATCCGGTTGTAGATGAGCAGTTCTTC

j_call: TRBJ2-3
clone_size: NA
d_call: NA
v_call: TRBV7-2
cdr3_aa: CASSPDYLSTDTQYF
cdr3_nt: TGTGCCAGCAGCCCCGACTACCTTAGCACAGATACGCAGTATTTT

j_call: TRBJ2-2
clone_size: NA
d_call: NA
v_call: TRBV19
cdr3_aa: CASSITRTLRAGELFF
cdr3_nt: NA

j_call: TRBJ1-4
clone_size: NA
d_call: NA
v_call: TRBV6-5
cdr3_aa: CASSTTVNEKLFF
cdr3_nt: TGTGCCAGCAGTACGACAGTAAATGAAAAACTGTTTTTT

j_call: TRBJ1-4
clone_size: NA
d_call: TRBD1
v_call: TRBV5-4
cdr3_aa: CASSLQGLRNEKLFF
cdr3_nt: TGTGCCAGCAGCTTACAGGGGCTTCGTAATGAAAAACTGTTTTTT

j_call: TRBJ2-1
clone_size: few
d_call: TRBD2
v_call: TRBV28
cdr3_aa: CASSRWGAGGSSYNEQFF
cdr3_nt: TGTGCCAGCAGCCGATGGGGAGCGGGAGGGAGCTCCTACAATGAGCAGTTCTTC

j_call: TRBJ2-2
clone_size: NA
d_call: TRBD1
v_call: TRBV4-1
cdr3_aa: CASSQELGQGKGGELFF
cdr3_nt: TGCGCCAGCAGCCAAGAATTAGGACAGGGAAAGGGCGGGGAGCTGTTTTTT

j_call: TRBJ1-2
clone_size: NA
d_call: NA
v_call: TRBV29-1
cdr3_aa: CSVDGFGNYGYTF
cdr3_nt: TGCAGCGTTGACGGGTTCGGAAACTATGGCTACACCTTC

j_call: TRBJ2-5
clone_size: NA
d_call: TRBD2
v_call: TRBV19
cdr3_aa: CASSMTSGSTETQYF
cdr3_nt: TGTGCCAGTAGTATGACTAGCGGGAGCACGGAGACCCAGTACTTC

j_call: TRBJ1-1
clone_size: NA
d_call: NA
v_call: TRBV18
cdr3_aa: CASSPRGIAEAFF
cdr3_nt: TGTGCCAGCTCACCACGGGGGATCGCTGAAGCTTTCTTT

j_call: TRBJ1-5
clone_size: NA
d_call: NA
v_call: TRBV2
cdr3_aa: CASGRSLNQPQHF
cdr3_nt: TGTGCCAGCGGACGGTCCCTTAATCAGCCCCAGCATTTT

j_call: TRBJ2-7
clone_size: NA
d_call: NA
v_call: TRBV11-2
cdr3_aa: CASSPQSSVRDEQYF
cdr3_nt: TGTGCCAGCAGTCCCCAATCTAGCGTCCGGGACGAGCAGTACTTC

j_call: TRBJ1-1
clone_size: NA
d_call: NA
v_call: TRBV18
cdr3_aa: CASSPTGATEAFF
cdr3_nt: TGTGCCAGCTCACCGACCGGGGCCACTGAAGCTTTCTTT

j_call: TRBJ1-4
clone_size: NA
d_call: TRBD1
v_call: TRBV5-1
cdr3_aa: CASSFTGGKLFF
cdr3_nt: TGCGCCAGCAGCTTTACAGGGGGAAAACTGTTTTTT

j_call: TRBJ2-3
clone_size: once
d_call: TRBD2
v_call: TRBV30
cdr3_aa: CAWRSGGTDTQYF
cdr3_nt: TGTGCCTGGAGATCGGGGGGAACAGATACGCAGTATTTT

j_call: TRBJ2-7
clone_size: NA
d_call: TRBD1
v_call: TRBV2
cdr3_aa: CASSPGQGPYEQYF
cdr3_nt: TGTGCCAGCAGCCCGGGACAGGGGCCCTACGAGCAGTACTTC

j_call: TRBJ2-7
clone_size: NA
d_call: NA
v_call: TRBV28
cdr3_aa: CASRSSGSSYEQYF
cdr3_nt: TGTGCCAGCAGATCGTCGGGGAGCTCCTACGAGCAGTACTTC

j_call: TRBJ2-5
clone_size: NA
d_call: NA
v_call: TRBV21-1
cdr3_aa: CASSKGRLAIETQYF
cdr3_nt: TGTGCCAGCAGCAAAGGTCGACTAGCTATCGAGACCCAGTACTTC

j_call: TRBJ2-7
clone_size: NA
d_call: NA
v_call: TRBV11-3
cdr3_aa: CASSRGHSSYEQYF
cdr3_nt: TGTGCCAGCAGCCGGGGACATTCCTCCTACGAGCAGTACTTC